This T cell receptor (beta chain) was observed in a study of T-cell reconstitution after alpha-beta-depleted transplantation in children. Germline CDR1 reads SQVTM; CDR2 reads ANQGSEA. The CDR3 contains 12 residues. The ends lost 3 bases at V and 6 bases at J; junction bases unmatched: 3. The library targeted TCRbeta and was prepared with unique molecular identifiers. TCRdb called the PCR reads again in MiXCR, with one record for every CDR3 protein. Among about 540,000 distinct CDR3 sequences listed, roughly 27% were seen once. Comments on this clonotype: Antigen: not known.

Study conclusions and caveats: Hyperexpanded clones declined; after one year, newly produced T cells mostly supplied diversity. Surviving recipient T cells and intrathymic progenitors accounted for some patients' high TCRbeta diversity at day 60. There were reportedly several hundred expanded graft clones from which alpha-beta T cells came about two months after transplant.

The receptor's source is a boy in the first two years of life with Wiskott-Aldrich syndrome, due to receive a stem cell transplant. Source: PBMCs, taken before TCRalphabeta/CD19-depleted stem cell transplant. The chain links TRBV29-1 to TRBJ2-3; 7 bases map to TRBD2. This CDR3 is CSVDVGGDTQYF. CDR3 in DNA: TGCAGCGTTGATGTGGGGGGGGATACGCAGTATTTT.